The 5 T cell receptor beta chains below were found in one sample sequenced in a study of cytotoxic CD8 clonotypes in ibrutinib-treated CLL. Produced via immunoSEQ multiplex PCR; TCRdb's table is partial and in-frame only. This table holds just over 200,000 clones, roughly 79% found once. The material was PBMCs, obtained after 12 months of ibrutinib treatment. The receptors were sampled from a human donor with chronic lymphocytic leukemia.

The rearrangement joins TRBV27 to TRBJ2-7; unclear D gene. The CDR3 length is 15 residues. Trimming shortened V by 2 bases and J by 3 bases, and 14 bases separated the two germline ends. CDR1 is MNHEY and CDR2 is SMNVEV in the germline V gene (reference sequence). The CDR3 protein is CASSLSAALDYEQYF. The CDR3 coding sequence is TGTGCCAGCAGTTTAAGTGCGGCCCTGGACTACGAGCAGTACTTC.

The genes are TRBV5-1 and TRBJ1-1; possibly TRBD1 for D (5 bases). Germline V lookup: CDR1 SGHRS, CDR2 YFSETQ. Deletions cut 0 bases from V and 3 bases from J, with 6 bases between. The CDR3 is 13 residues long. The CDR3 loop reads CASSLATDTEAFF. As DNA, the CDR3 is TGCGCCAGCAGCTTGGCGACAGACACTGAAGCTTTCTTT. The whole variable domain, remainder taken from reference TRBV5-1 and TRBJ1-1, is KAGVTQTPRYLIKTRGQQVTLSCSPISGHRSVSWYQQTPGQGLQFLFEYFSETQRNKGNFPGRFSGRQFSNSRSEMNVSTLELGDSALYLCASSLATDTEAFFGQGTRLTVV.

This chain connects TRBV5-6 to TRBJ1-2; D possibly corresponds to TRBD1 (5 bases). This CDR3 region has 13 residues. Germline assignment: CDR1 SGHDT and CDR2 YYEEEE. The ends were cut back, 0 bases at V and 7 bases at J, with 10 bases in the middle. The CDR3: CASSLVGGRGYTF. Written as DNA, the CDR3 is TGTGCCAGCAGCTTGGTGGGGGGACGTGGCTACACCTTC.

The chain carries TRBV14 and TRBJ1-1; a possible D gene is TRBD1 (6 bases). Trimming left V 1 base short and J 0 bases short, with 21 bases between. Germline CDR1 and CDR2: SGHDN and FVKESK. The CDR3 covers 19 residues. DNA of the CDR3: TGTGCCAGCAGCCAAGGGATCCCCGGGACATCACGAATGAACACTGAAGCTTTCTTT. It is translated as CASSQGIPGTSRMNTEAFF.

This clone occurred once. CDR3 nucleotides: TGCGCCAGCAGCTTGGAGGCTAGCGGGAGAGCGGCGCAGTATTTT. This encodes CASSLEASGRAAQYF. The chain recombines TRBV5-1 with TRBJ2-3, with 10 bases fitting TRBD2. The CDR3 consists of 15 residues. The J segment lost 10 bases and the V segment lost 0 bases, leaving 8 bases of the junction unmatched. In germline, CDR1 is SGHRS, CDR2 YFSETQ.